A selection of T cell receptor beta chains follows, all from one sample in a study of blood T cell repertoires in COVID-19. Produced via immunoSEQ multiplex PCR; TCRdb's table is partial and in-frame only. Among 190,000 or so clones listed, 85% to 95% were seen once. Sequenced material: peripheral blood. The receptors stem from a man aged 30-40 years with COVID-19, enrolled during active disease. Each CDR3 is given with its conserved first and last residue. D genes are given only for firm matches. Clone sizes are given selectively: once, few, many, or a class where the clone is expanded.

J gene,V gene,D gene,clone size,CDR3 DNA,CDR3 protein
TRBJ1-4,TRBV5-1,TRBD1,-,TGCGCCAGCAGCGTGAGTGCAGGGGGCGATGAAAAACTGTTTTTT,CASSVSAGGDEKLFF
TRBJ1-1,TRBV18,-,-,TGTGCCAGCTCACCGCAGGGCGTAGGGGGAAACACTGAAGCTTTCTTT,CASSPQGVGGNTEAFF
TRBJ2-7,TRBV7-9,TRBD1,-,TGTGCCAGCAGCGTAGGTACCGCAGGGGGCGAGCAGTACTTC,CASSVGTAGGEQYF
TRBJ1-4,TRBV12-5,TRBD1,-,TGTGCTAGTGGTTTGACCGGGACAGGGAATGAAAAACTGTTTTTT,CASGLTGTGNEKLFF
TRBJ2-7,TRBV18,-,-,TGTGCCAGCTCAGGACAAGACAGTGGCTACGAGCAGTACTTC,CASSGQDSGYEQYF
TRBJ1-3,TRBV3-1/TRBV3-2,TRBD1,-,TGTGCCAGCAGCCGGGACAGGGCGGGAGGAAACACCATATATTTT,CASSRDRAGGNTIYF
TRBJ1-1,TRBV27,-,once,TGTGCCAGCAGTTCCGGGCAGGGTATCACTGAAGCTTTCTTT,CASSSGQGITEAFF
TRBJ1-2,TRBV13,-,-,TGTGCCAGCAGCTTAGGGGCAGGGGTATATGGCTACACCTTC,CASSLGAGVYGYTF
TRBJ1-4,TRBV30,TRBD1,-,TGTGCCTGGAGCTCAGGGACAGGGGGTCTCGAAAAACTGTTTTTT,CAWSSGTGGLEKLFF
TRBJ1-3,TRBV15,-,-,TGTGCCACCAGCAGGGACAGACAGGTGATGTCTGGAAACACCATATATTTT,CATSRDRQVMSGNTIYF
TRBJ2-1,TRBV27,TRBD2,-,TGTGCCAGCAGACGCTTTGTGCGGGGGGGCCGTAATGAGCAGTTCTTC,CASRRFVRGGRNEQFF
TRBJ1-5,TRBV19,-,-,TGTGCCAGTGGTCCGGGTGTAGGGCCCCAGCATTTT,CASGPGVGPQHF
TRBJ1-2,TRBV19,TRBD1,-,TGTGCCAGTAGTACCACCGGACAGGGGACCTATGGCTACACCTTC,CASSTTGQGTYGYTF
TRBJ2-7,TRBV6-5,TRBD2,once,TGTGCCACCGGAGCGGGATTCTACGAGCAGTACTTC,CATGAGFYEQYF
TRBJ2-3,TRBV5-4,TRBD2,-,TGTGCCAGCAGCTTGCTAACTAGCGGGGGGCGTAGCACAGATACGCAGTATTTT,CASSLLTSGGRSTDTQYF
TRBJ2-1,TRBV7-3,-,once,TGTGCCAGCAGCCCTCGTACAGGGAGCCTTTCTTTGGGAGAGCAGTTCTTC,CASSPRTGSLSLGEQFF
TRBJ2-7,TRBV18,TRBD2,-,TGTGCCAGCTCACCTCCTATTAGCGGGGGTTCTTCCTACGAGCAGTACTTC,CASSPPISGGSSYEQYF
TRBJ2-1,TRBV25-1,-,-,TGTGCCAGCAGTGAAGTTCAGGGAAGTTGGAATGAGCAGTTCTTC,CASSEVQGSWNEQFF
TRBJ1-1,TRBV5-5,-,-,TGTGCCAGCTCCCACCCGCGGGTTAACACTGAAGCTTTCTTT,CASSHPRVNTEAFF
TRBJ2-7,TRBV2,-,few,TGTGCCAGTACCAACAGGTACGCTCGCGAGCAGTACTTC,CASTNRYAREQYF
TRBJ2-5,TRBV7-7,TRBD2,once,TGTGCCAGCAGCTTAGGGGCGCTTGGCGGGGGGGCCGAGACCCAGTACTTC,CASSLGALGGGAETQYF
TRBJ1-1,TRBV6-5,-,-,TGTGCCAGCAGTTACATCGGGGGGGCGGACACTGAAGCTTTCTTT,CASSYIGGADTEAFF
TRBJ2-1,TRBV11-3,TRBD1,-,TGTGCCAGCAGCTTAGGACCAGGGGGAAGCTCCTACAATGAGCAGTTCTTC,CASSLGPGGSSYNEQFF
TRBJ1-1,TRBV27,TRBD1,-,TGTGCCAGCAGTTTATTGGCAGGGGGCATGGGCACTGAAGCTTTCTTT,CASSLLAGGMGTEAFF
TRBJ1-5,TRBV2,TRBD1,-,TGTGCCAGCAGTGGCCCAGGGGGAAATCAGCCCCAGCATTTT,CASSGPGGNQPQHF
TRBJ2-3,TRBV2,-,-,TGTGCCAGCAAAACCACTAGCACAGATACGCAGTATTTT,CASKTTSTDTQYF
TRBJ2-3,TRBV7-9,TRBD2,-,TGTGCCAGCAGCTTAGGTGGCGGGGGAGCAGATACGCAGTATTTT,CASSLGGGGADTQYF
TRBJ2-3,TRBV4-1,-,-,TGCGCCAGCAGCCAACTCAGGATAGATACGCAGTATTTT,CASSQLRIDTQYF
TRBJ2-7,TRBV6-1,-,-,TGTGCCAGCAGTGAAGCGGGCAGGATTTCCGAGCAGTACTTC,CASSEAGRISEQYF
TRBJ1-6,TRBV5-3,-,-,TGTGCCAGAAGCAAGGGGACAACGGTATGGTCACCCCTCCACTTT,CARSKGTTVWSPLHF
TRBJ1-5,TRBV30,TRBD1,-,TGTGCCTGGAGTATTGGACAGGGGAACTCCCAGCCCCAGCATTTT,CAWSIGQGNSQPQHF
TRBJ1-6,TRBV9,TRBD1,-,TGTGCCAGCAGCCCCCGACAGGGATTTAATTCACCCCTCCACTTT,CASSPRQGFNSPLHF
TRBJ1-2,TRBV2,TRBD1,-,TGTGCCAGCAGTGCCGTGGGACAGCAATCAATTAACTATGGCTACACCTTC,CASSAVGQQSINYGYTF
TRBJ1-2,TRBV7-9,TRBD1,-,TGTGCCAGCAGCTCAAACAGGGGACGAGGCTACACCTTC,CASSSNRGRGYTF
TRBJ1-1,TRBV5-1,-,-,TGCGCCAGCAGCACGGGGTTTGAGGAAGCTTTCTTT,CASSTGFEEAFF
TRBJ2-5,TRBV7-6,-,-,TGTGCCAGCAGCTTAGCAGCCCAAGAGACCCAGTACTTC,CASSLAAQETQYF
TRBJ1-2,TRBV5-1,-,-,TGCGCCAGCAGCGTCAGAGGTGGCGGCGTAGCTAACTATGGCTACACCTTC,CASSVRGGGVANYGYTF
TRBJ2-5,TRBV6-5,-,once,TGTGCCAGCACCTCTAGCGTTGGCCTGCAAGAGACCCAGTACTTC,CASTSSVGLQETQYF
TRBJ1-2,TRBV3-1/TRBV3-2,-,-,TGTGCCAGCAGCCAATCCGGGGGGCATGGCTACACCTTC,CASSQSGGHGYTF
TRBJ2-2,TRBV4-1,TRBD1,-,TGCGCCAGCAGCGCCCGACAGGGGACCGGGGAGCTGTTTTTT,CASSARQGTGELFF
TRBJ1-2,TRBV12-3/TRBV12-4,TRBD1,-,TGTGCCAGCAGTTTAATGGGACAGTTGGGCTACACCTTC,CASSLMGQLGYTF
TRBJ2-3,TRBV5-5,-,once,TGTGCCAGCAGCAAGATTACAGGGACTAAGGCAGATACGCAGTATTTT,CASSKITGTKADTQYF
TRBJ1-5,TRBV30,TRBD1,-,TGTGCCTGGAGTGTACCCGGGGCAGGGGGCTTACAGCCCCAGCATTTT,CAWSVPGAGGLQPQHF
TRBJ2-1,TRBV11-3,TRBD2,once,TGTGCCAGCAGCCCACGAAGCGGGGGGGCTTGGAATGAGCAGTTCTTC,CASSPRSGGAWNEQFF
TRBJ1-5,TRBV21-1,-,-,TGTGCCAGCAGCAAAGCCGACAGGGACGGGAGTCAGCCCCAGCATTTT,CASSKADRDGSQPQHF
TRBJ2-5,TRBV5-1,TRBD2,-,TGCGCCAGCAGCCTCAATAGCGGGGGGGCCCAAGAGACCCAGTACTTC,CASSLNSGGAQETQYF
TRBJ2-4,TRBV6-1,-,-,TGTGCCACCACGGGATTCTTATCGGGAGAAAACATTCAGTACTTC,CATTGFLSGENIQYF
TRBJ1-4,TRBV9,-,few,TGTGCCAGCAGCCTAGACAGGACTAAGGATGAAAAACTGTTTTTT,CASSLDRTKDEKLFF
TRBJ1-2,TRBV28,TRBD1,-,TGTGCCACCACAGGACAGGGGGGGCTCTATGGCTACACCTTC,CATTGQGGLYGYTF
TRBJ1-2,TRBV12-3/TRBV12-4,-,-,TGTGCCAGCAGTTTAGACAGGGCCCTTGGCTACACCTTC,CASSLDRALGYTF
TRBJ1-1,TRBV6-1,TRBD1,once,TGTGCCAGCAGTGAGCGACAGGGTTCGAACACTGAAGCTTTCTTT,CASSERQGSNTEAFF
TRBJ1-6,TRBV9,-,-,TGTGCCAGCAACAAAGGGGATTCACCCCTCCACTTT,CASNKGDSPLHF
TRBJ1-2,TRBV5-1,TRBD1,-,TGCGCCAGCAGCTTGAGCCCCGGGACAGGAGCTTCCCTCTATGGCTACACCTTC,CASSLSPGTGASLYGYTF
TRBJ2-4,TRBV5-1,TRBD1,once,TGCGCCAGCAGCTTAGCCAGGGGGCAGGACATTCAGTACTTC,CASSLARGQDIQYF
TRBJ2-7,TRBV19,-,-,TGTGCCAGTATTGAGGTACTCCTCTCCTACGAGCAGTACTTC,CASIEVLLSYEQYF
TRBJ1-2,TRBV2,-,-,TGTGCCAGCCCCTGGGGCAGGGGTTTGGGGGGCTACACCTTC,CASPWGRGLGGYTF
TRBJ2-2,TRBV19,-,-,TGTGCCAGTAGTGTCTACACCGGGGAGCTGTTTTTT,CASSVYTGELFF
TRBJ2-3,TRBV30,TRBD1,-,TGTGCCCGCCAGACAGGGGGCGCAGATACGCAGTATTTT,CARQTGGADTQYF